The subject of this entry is one T cell receptor (beta chain). The antigen remains unidentified. The entry originates in a study of siplizumab effects on memory and regulatory T cells. Produced via immunoSEQ multiplex PCR; TCRdb's table is partial and in-frame only. This sample has around 110,000 clones; roughly 94% occur once, and the top ten carry roughly 1.7%. CDR3 length: 15 residues. Trimming took 7 bases from V and 3 from J, leaving 18 bases between them. Germline CDR1 and CDR2: LNHDA and SQIVND (reference sequence). Whole-study findings and limits: Researchers could map only a minor fraction of alloreactive clones to unstimulated subsets.

The V call is TRBV19, the J call TRBJ1-1; possible D gene TRBD1, 5 bases. The sequence came from a human donor in good health. Sequencing used non-Treg CD4+ T cells sorted from blood. CDR3 coding DNA: TGTGCCAGTACCTTGGGCTGGGGAGGGGACACTGAAGCTTTCTTT. It encodes CASTLGWGGDTEAFF.